Described below is a single TCR beta chain sequence and its context. The antigen is undetermined. This entry belongs to a study of healthy donors' naive CD4 and CD8 T cells. Each TCR library used 500 ng of total RNA and a linear amplification protocol. In the source study's methods: Sequencing covered around 81,000 rearranged alpha-chain transcripts across 4 or 5 healthy donors. Using its own MiXCR run on the reads, TCRdb lists one record per CDR3 protein. The V and J calls shown here were made by TCRdb, not taken from the authors' results. The sample gives about 180,000 distinct CDR3 sequences, around three quarters of which show up once; less than 2.5% is in the top ten. Germline CDR1 reads SQVTM; CDR2 reads ANQGSEA. CDR3 length: 15 amino acids. V was clipped by 2 bases and J by 5 bases; unmatched bases: 8. Regarding the study as a whole: Roughly 13% of CD4/CD8 propensity variance appeared explained by V, J and CDR3 charge.

This rearrangement joins TRBV29-1 to TRBJ2-3, with 9 bases aligning to TRBD2. This TCR came from a pool of human donors in good health; the sample pools cells from several healthy donors. Sequenced: naive CD4+ and CD8+ T cells sorted from blood, pooled from several donors. Written as DNA, the CDR3 is TGCAGCGTTGAAACAAGCGGGAGGCAGGGAGATACGCAGTATTTT. Translated: CSVETSGRQGDTQYF.